A selection of T cell receptor beta chains follows, all from one sample in a study of TIL therapy for anti-PD-1-resistant metastatic lung cancer. Sequencing used immunoSEQ multiplex PCR; TCRdb keeps in-frame clones, though not all of them. There are about 59,000 clones in the sample; roughly four fifths occur only once, and about 2.7% lies in the top ten. The specimen was blood, collected at baseline. Receptor source: a person aged 25 to 80 with non-small cell lung cancer. Both conserved end residues are part of each CDR3. Fields, in order: D gene, V gene, J gene, clone size, CDR3 protein, CDR3 DNA. The D gene is left open where the match is weak. Some rows mark clone size as missing; the rest say once, few, many or name a class of expanded clone.

.,TRBV3-1/TRBV3-2,TRBJ1-5,.,CASSQENQPQHF,TGTGCCAGCAGCCAAGAAAATCAGCCCCAGCATTTT
.,TRBV18,TRBJ2-3,.,CASSPPGTDTQYF,TGTGCCAGCTCACCACCTGGCACAGATACGCAGTATTTT
TRBD1,TRBV2,TRBJ1-1,once,CASREDRAVTTEAFF,TGTGCCAGCAGGGAAGACAGGGCGGTGACCACTGAAGCTTTCTTT
TRBD1,TRBV7-2,TRBJ2-7,few,CASSFLLGQGDYEQYF,TGTGCCAGCAGCTTCCTATTGGGACAGGGAGACTACGAGCAGTACTTC
.,TRBV24-1,TRBJ1-1,once,CATSDSRTPGAFF,TGTGCCACCAGTGATTCCAGGACGCCTGGCGCTTTCTTT
TRBD1,TRBV7-9,TRBJ1-2,.,CASSPGTGATNYGYTF,TGTGCCAGCAGCCCCGGGACAGGGGCTACTAACTATGGCTACACCTTC
.,TRBV21-1,TRBJ2-7,.,CASSTIKGPNYEQYF,TGTGCCAGCAGTACCATTAAAGGGCCCAACTACGAGCAGTACTTC
.,TRBV12-3/TRBV12-4,TRBJ2-7,.,CASRSGSYEQYF,TGTGCCAGCAGGTCGGGGTCCTACGAGCAGTACTTC
.,TRBV6-5,TRBJ2-7,.,CASSSRADSYEQYF,TGTGCCAGCAGCTCCAGGGCGGACTCCTACGAGCAGTACTTC
.,TRBV18,TRBJ1-6,.,CASSPRTLENSPLHF,TGTGCCAGCTCACCGCGGACCTTAGAAAATTCACCCCTCCACTTT
TRBD1,TRBV19,TRBJ1-5,few,CASSIGGQGGSGNQPQHF,TGTGCCAGTAGTATAGGCGGACAGGGAGGATCCGGCAATCAGCCCCAGCATTTT
.,TRBV29-1,TRBJ2-5,.,CSVLPNGVQETQYF,TGCAGCGTTCTACCCAATGGGGTACAAGAGACCCAGTACTTC
.,TRBV28,TRBJ2-1,.,CASSLLRTAVRHEQFF,TGTGCCAGCAGTTTATTGAGAACAGCGGTTCGGCATGAGCAGTTCTTC
.,TRBV11-2,TRBJ2-7,.,CASSLVLNGLGEQYF,TGTGCCAGCAGCTTAGTTCTGAACGGACTTGGCGAGCAGTACTTC
.,TRBV18,TRBJ2-7,.,CASSPGGISSYEQYF,TGTGCCAGCTCACCCGGCGGTATCAGTTCCTACGAGCAGTACTTC
.,TRBV4-3,TRBJ2-2,.,CASSQGPPSVDTGELFF,TGCGCCAGCAGCCAAGGACCCCCCAGCGTCGACACCGGGGAGCTGTTTTTT
.,TRBV27,TRBJ2-3,once,CASSSWDLSTDTQYF,TGTGCCAGCAGTTCTTGGGACTTGAGCACAGATACGCAGTATTTT
.,TRBV30,TRBJ2-2,.,CAWGTGGSNTGELFF,TGTGCCTGGGGGACTGGGGGGTCGAACACCGGGGAGCTGTTTTTT
.,TRBV11-2,TRBJ1-1,few,CASSLEGQGFEF,TGTGCCAGCAGCTTAGAGGGGCAGGGCTTTGAATTT
TRBD1,TRBV5-6,TRBJ2-1,.,CASSRRGQGSYNEQFF,TGTGCCAGCAGCCGCCGTGGACAGGGATCCTACAATGAGCAGTTCTTC
.,TRBV9,TRBJ2-2,.,CASSVVGDTGELFF,TGTGCCAGTTCCGTGGTTGGGGACACCGGGGAGCTGTTTTTT
.,TRBV30,TRBJ1-5,.,CAWSVDRGPSNQPQHF,TGTGCCTGGAGTGTAGATCGGGGTCCGAGCAATCAGCCCCAGCATTTT
TRBD1,TRBV28,TRBJ1-5,.,CAAGTGDNSNQPQHF,TGTGCAGCCGGGACAGGAGATAATAGCAATCAGCCCCAGCATTTT
.,TRBV7-9,TRBJ1-6,.,CASSIRRNSPLHF,TGTGCCAGCAGCATAAGACGGAATTCACCCCTCCACTTT
.,TRBV4-3,TRBJ2-5,.,CASSQGSGETQYF,TGCGCCAGCAGCCAGGGGTCAGGGGAGACCCAGTACTTC
TRBD1,TRBV28,TRBJ1-5,.,CASRPGQGGQPQHF,TGTGCCAGCAGACCGGGGCAGGGGGGTCAGCCCCAGCATTTT
TRBD1,TRBV6-6,TRBJ1-3,.,CASIRTGAYSGNTIYF,TGTGCCAGCATCCGGACAGGGGCCTACTCTGGAAACACCATATATTTT
.,TRBV6-5,TRBJ2-7,once,CASSYRDNYYEQYF,TGTGCCAGCAGTTACCGGGACAACTACTACGAGCAGTACTTC
.,TRBV15,TRBJ2-7,.,CATSRSGTGAYEQYF,TGTGCCACCAGCAGATCCGGGACTGGCGCCTACGAGCAGTACTTC
.,TRBV5-1,TRBJ1-3,.,CASSVRPGSSGNTIYF,TGCGCCAGCAGCGTCCGCCCGGGAAGCTCTGGAAACACCATATATTTT
.,TRBV6-2/TRBV6-3,TRBJ2-1,.,CASSLLSVNEQFF,TGTGCCAGCAGTTTACTGAGCGTCAATGAGCAGTTCTTC
TRBD1,TRBV7-3,TRBJ2-1,.,CASSPNSGTGHYNEQFF,TGTGCCAGCAGCCCAAATTCCGGGACAGGGCACTACAATGAGCAGTTCTTC
TRBD2,TRBV9,TRBJ2-7,.,CASSMGTSGYEQYF,TGTGCCAGCAGCATGGGGACTAGCGGGTATGAGCAGTACTTC
.,TRBV29-1,TRBJ2-1,once,CSVVSRNEQFF,TGCAGCGTTGTATCACGGAATGAGCAGTTCTTC
.,TRBV24-1,TRBJ2-7,.,CATSDQGHEQYF,TGTGCCACCAGTGATCAGGGCCACGAGCAGTACTTC
.,TRBV2,TRBJ2-2,.,CASNTQGPSTGELFF,TGTGCCAGCAATACTCAGGGGCCGTCTACCGGGGAGCTGTTTTTT
TRBD1,TRBV24-1,TRBJ2-2,.,CATDRGAGELFF,TGTGCCACTGACAGGGGGGCCGGGGAGCTGTTTTTT
.,TRBV7-8,TRBJ2-7,few,CASSPMGYEQYF,TGTGCCAGCAGCCCCATGGGGTACGAGCAGTACTTC
TRBD1,TRBV10-3,TRBJ1-2,.,CAIRTGTGESGYTF,TGTGCCATCAGGACCGGGACAGGGGAGAGTGGCTACACCTTC
.,TRBV3-1/TRBV3-2,TRBJ2-3,.,CASRGTPATSPQYF,TGTGCCAGCAGGGGGACTCCAGCTACCTCTCCGCAGTATTTT
.,TRBV7-9,TRBJ1-1,once,CASSPLNTEAFF,TGTGCCAGCAGCCCCTTAAACACTGAAGCTTTCTTT
.,TRBV5-4,TRBJ1-2,.,CASSLVSGVEGYTF,TGTGCCAGCAGCTTGGTGTCAGGGGTTGAGGGCTACACCTTC
.,TRBV7-3,TRBJ2-2,.,CASRPQGTGELFF,TGTGCCAGCAGGCCACAGGGAACCGGGGAGCTGTTTTTT
TRBD1,TRBV30,TRBJ2-5,once,CAWRTGQGGETQYF,TGTGCCTGGAGAACCGGACAGGGGGGAGAGACCCAGTACTTC
TRBD1,TRBV27,TRBJ2-1,.,CASIQGTVAFF,TGTGCCAGCATCCAGGGGACAGTAGCGTTCTTC
TRBD2,TRBV14,TRBJ2-1,.,CASSQGLAGAFYNEQFF,TGTGCCAGCAGCCAAGGATTAGCGGGGGCCTTCTACAATGAGCAGTTCTTC
TRBD2,TRBV7-2,TRBJ2-7,.,CASTGTSGGYSYEQYF,TGTGCCAGCACCGGGACTAGCGGGGGATACTCCTACGAGCAGTACTTC
TRBD2,TRBV24-1,TRBJ2-2,.,CATSDSGTITGELFF,TGTGCCACCAGTGATTCCGGGACTATAACCGGGGAGCTGTTTTTT
.,TRBV24-1,TRBJ1-2,.,CATSLHDGYGYTF,TGTGCCACCAGCCTACACGATGGCTATGGCTACACCTTC
.,TRBV30,TRBJ1-5,.,CAWSVREDQPQHF,TGTGCCTGGAGTGTACGGGAGGATCAGCCCCAGCATTTT
TRBD1,TRBV2,TRBJ1-6,few,CASSSGQETSPLHF,TGTGCCAGCAGTTCAGGACAGGAGACTTCACCCCTCCACTTT
.,TRBV7-2,TRBJ2-2,once,CASSAHRIKNTGELFF,TGTGCCAGCAGCGCCCACAGAATAAAGAACACCGGGGAGCTGTTTTTT
TRBD1,TRBV30,TRBJ1-4,.,CAWKGKTGRDEKLFF,TGTGCCTGGAAAGGGAAGACAGGGAGGGATGAAAAACTGTTTTTT